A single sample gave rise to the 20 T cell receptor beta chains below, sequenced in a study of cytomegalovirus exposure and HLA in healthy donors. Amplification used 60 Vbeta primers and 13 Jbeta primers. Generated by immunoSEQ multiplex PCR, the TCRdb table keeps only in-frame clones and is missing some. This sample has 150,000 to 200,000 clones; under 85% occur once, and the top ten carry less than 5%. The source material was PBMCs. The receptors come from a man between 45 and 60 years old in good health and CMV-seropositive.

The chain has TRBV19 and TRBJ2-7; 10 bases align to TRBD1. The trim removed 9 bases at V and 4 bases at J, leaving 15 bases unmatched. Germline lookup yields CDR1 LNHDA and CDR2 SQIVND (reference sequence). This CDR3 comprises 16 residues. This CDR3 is CASSSSGTGVRYEQYF. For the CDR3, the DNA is TGTGCCAGCTCATCGTCCGGGACAGGGGTTAGATACGAGCAGTACTTC. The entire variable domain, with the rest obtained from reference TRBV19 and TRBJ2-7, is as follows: DGGITQSPKYLFRKEGQNVTLSCEQNLNHDAMYWYRQDPGQGLRLIYYSQIVNDFQKGDIAEGYSVSREKKESFPLTVTSAQKNPTAFYLCASSSSGTGVRYEQYFGPGTRLTVT.

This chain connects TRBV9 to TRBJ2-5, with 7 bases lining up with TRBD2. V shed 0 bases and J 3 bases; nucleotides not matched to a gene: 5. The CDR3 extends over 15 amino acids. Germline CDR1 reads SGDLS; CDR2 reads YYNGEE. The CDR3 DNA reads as TGTGCCAGCAGCGTAGGTCCTAGCGGCGAAGAGACCCAGTACTTC. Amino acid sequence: CASSVGPSGEETQYF.

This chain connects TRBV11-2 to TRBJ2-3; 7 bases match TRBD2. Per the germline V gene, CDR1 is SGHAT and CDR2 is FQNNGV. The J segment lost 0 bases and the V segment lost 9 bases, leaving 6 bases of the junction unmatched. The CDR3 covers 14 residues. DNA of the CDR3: TGTGCCAGTTTCAGCGGGGCCAGCACAGATACGCAGTATTTT. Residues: CASFSGASTDTQYF.

DNA for the CDR3: TGTGCCAGCAGCTTCTCCGGCGGGGGGTTTAGCGAGCAGTACTTC. Translating gives CASSFSGGGFSEQYF. J is TRBJ2-7 and V is TRBV5-4; 8 bases agree with TRBD2. The germline V gene has CDR1 SGHNT and CDR2 YYREEE (reference sequence). This CDR3 has 15 amino acids. Trimming removed 2 bases from V and 6 bases from J; junction bases left unmatched: 10.

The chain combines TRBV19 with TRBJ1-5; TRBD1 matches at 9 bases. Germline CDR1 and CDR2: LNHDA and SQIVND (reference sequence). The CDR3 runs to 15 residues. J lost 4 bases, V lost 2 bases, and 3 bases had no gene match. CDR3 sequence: CASSILGQGNQPQHF. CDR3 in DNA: TGTGCCAGTAGTATATTGGGACAGGGAAATCAGCCCCAGCATTTT.

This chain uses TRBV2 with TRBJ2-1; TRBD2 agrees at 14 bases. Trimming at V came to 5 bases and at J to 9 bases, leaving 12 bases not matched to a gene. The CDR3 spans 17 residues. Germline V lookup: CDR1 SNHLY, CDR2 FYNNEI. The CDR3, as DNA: TGTGCCAGCAGTCGTGGGACTAGCGGGAGATCTCTTGGTGAGCAGTTCTTC. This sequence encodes CASSRGTSGRSLGEQFF.

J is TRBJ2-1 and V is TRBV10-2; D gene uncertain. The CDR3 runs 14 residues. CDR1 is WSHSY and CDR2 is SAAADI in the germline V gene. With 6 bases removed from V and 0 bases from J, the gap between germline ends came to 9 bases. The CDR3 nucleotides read TGCGCCAGCAGAGCCCGTAGCTCCTACAATGAGCAGTTCTTC. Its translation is CASRARSSYNEQFF.

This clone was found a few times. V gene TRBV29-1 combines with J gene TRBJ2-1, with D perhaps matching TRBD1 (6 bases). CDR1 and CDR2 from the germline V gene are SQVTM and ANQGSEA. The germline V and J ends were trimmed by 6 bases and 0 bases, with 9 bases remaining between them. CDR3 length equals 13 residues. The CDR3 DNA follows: TGCAGCGTCCGGGACAACTCCTACAATGAGCAGTTCTTC. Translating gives CSVRDNSYNEQFF.

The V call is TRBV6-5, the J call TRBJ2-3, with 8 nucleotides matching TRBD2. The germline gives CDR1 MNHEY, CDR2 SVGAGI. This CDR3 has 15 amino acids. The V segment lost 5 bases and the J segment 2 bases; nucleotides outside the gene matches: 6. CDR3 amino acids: CASSNSGANTDTQYF. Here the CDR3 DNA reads TGTGCCAGCAGTAATAGCGGGGCGAACACAGATACGCAGTATTTT.

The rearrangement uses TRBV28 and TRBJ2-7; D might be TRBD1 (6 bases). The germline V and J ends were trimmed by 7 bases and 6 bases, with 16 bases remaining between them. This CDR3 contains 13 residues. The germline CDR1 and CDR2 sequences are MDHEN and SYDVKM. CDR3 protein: CASKGGARVEQYF. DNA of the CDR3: TGTGCCAGCAAAGGGGGAGCACGGGTCGAGCAGTACTTC.

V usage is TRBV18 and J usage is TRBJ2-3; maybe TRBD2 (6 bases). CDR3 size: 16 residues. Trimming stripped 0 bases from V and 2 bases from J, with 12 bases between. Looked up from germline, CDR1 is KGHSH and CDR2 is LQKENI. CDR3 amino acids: CASSPPGLENTDTQYF. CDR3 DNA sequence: TGTGCCAGCTCACCACCGGGACTGGAAAACACAGATACGCAGTATTTT.

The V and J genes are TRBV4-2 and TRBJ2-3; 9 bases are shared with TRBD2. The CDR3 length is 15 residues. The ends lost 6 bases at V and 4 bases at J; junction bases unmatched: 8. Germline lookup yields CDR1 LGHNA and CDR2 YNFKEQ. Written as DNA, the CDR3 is TGTGCCAGCAGGACCGGGACTAGCTTCGCAGATACGCAGTATTTT. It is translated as CASRTGTSFADTQYF.

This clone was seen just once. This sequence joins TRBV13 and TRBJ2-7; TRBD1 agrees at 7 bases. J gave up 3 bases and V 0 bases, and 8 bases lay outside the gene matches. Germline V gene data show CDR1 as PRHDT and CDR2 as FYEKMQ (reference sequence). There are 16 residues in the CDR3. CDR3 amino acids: CASSLGRWTGIYEQYF. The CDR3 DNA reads TGTGCCAGCAGCTTAGGGCGCTGGACAGGAATCTACGAGCAGTACTTC.

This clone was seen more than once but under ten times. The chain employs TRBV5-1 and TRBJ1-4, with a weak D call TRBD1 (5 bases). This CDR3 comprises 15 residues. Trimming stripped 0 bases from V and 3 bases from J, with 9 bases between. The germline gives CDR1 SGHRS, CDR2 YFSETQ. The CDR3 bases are TGCGCCAGCAGCTTGGATCCGGGGGCTAATGAAAAACTGTTTTTT. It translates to CASSLDPGANEKLFF.

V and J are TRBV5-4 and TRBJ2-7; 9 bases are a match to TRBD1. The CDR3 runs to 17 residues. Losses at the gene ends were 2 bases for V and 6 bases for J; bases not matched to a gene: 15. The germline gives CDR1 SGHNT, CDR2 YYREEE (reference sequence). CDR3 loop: CASSFRAQGAWGGEQYF. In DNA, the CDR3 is TGTGCCAGCAGCTTCCGGGCACAGGGGGCTTGGGGCGGCGAGCAGTACTTC.

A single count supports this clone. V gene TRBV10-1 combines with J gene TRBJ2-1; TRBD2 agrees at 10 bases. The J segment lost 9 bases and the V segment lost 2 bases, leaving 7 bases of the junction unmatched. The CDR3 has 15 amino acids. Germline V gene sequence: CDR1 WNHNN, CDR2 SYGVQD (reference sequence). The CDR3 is CASSESLAGVGEQFF. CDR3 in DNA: TGCGCCAGCAGTGAGAGCCTAGCGGGAGTTGGTGAGCAGTTCTTC.

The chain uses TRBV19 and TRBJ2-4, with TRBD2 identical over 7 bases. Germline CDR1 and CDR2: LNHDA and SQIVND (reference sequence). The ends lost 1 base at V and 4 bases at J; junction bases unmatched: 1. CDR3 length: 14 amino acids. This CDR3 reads CASSIGSGKNIQYF. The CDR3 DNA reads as TGTGCCAGTAGTATAGGTAGCGGGAAAAACATTCAGTACTTC.

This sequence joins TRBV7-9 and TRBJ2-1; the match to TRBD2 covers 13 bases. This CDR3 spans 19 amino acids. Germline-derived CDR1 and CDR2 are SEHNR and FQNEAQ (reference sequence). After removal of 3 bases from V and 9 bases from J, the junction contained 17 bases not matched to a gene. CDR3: CASSLPATSGGVRRGEQFF. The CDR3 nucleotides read TGTGCCAGCAGCTTGCCAGCAACTAGCGGGGGGGTTCGTAGGGGTGAGCAGTTCTTC.

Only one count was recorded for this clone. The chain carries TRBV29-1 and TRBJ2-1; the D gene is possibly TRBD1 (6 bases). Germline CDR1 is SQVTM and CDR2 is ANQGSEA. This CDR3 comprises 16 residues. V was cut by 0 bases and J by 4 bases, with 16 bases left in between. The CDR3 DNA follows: TGCAGCGTTGAAGATCAGAGGCAGGGGAAATACAATGAGCAGTTCTTC. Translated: CSVEDQRQGKYNEQFF.

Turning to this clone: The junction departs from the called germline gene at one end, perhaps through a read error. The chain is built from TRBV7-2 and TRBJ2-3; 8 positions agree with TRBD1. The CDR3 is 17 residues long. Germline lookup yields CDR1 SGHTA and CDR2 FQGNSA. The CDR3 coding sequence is TGTGCCAGTAGCTTACACGACAGGGGATGGTCCACAGATACGCAGTATTTT. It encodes CASSLHDRGWSTDTQYF.